This T cell receptor beta chain appears in the sequencing data of a study of blood T cell repertoires in COVID-19. The protocol was immunoSEQ multiplex PCR, while the TCRdb copy is restricted to in-frame clones and leaves out a portion. The repertoire holds some 180,000 clones, approximately 84% seen once, with about 2.5% in the top ten. Sequenced material: peripheral blood. This TCR was sampled from a woman older than 75 with COVID-19, enrolled during active disease.

The CDR3 here is CASSPRSPGLAGEGNEQFF. CDR3 in DNA: TGTGCCAGCAGCCCCAGATCCCCCGGACTAGCGGGAGAGGGCAATGAGCAGTTCTTC. The chain carries TRBV7-9 and TRBJ2-1; the match to TRBD2 covers 13 bases. V dropped 5 bases and J dropped 6; count of bases not matched to a gene: 16. The CDR3 is 19 residues long. CDR1 SEHNR and CDR2 FQNEAQ come from the germline V gene (reference sequence).